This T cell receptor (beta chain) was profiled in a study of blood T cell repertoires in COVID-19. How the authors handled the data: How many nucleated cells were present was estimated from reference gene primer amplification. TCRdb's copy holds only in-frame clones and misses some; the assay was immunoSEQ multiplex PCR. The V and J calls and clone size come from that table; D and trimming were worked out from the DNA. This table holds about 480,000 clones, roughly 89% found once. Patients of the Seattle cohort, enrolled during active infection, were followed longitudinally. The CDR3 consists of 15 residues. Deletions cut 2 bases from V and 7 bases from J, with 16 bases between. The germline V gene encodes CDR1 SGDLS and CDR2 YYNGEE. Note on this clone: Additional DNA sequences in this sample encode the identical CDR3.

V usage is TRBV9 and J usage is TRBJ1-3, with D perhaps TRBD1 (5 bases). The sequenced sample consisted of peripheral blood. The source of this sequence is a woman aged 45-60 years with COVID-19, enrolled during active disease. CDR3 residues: CASSVGGQGGNTIYF. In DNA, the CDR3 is TGTGCCAGCAGCGTGGGAGGGCAGGGAGGCAACACCATATATTTT.